The 29 T cell receptor beta chains presented below share a single source sample, sequenced in a study of response to subunit inactivated influenza vaccine. TCRdb passed the RT-PCR reads through MiXCR, listing each CDR3 protein once. The sample consists of under 850,000 distinct CDR3 sequences, around 18% of them appearing once. The sequencing used PBMCs from blood, collected roughly 5 days after vaccination. Receptors were obtained from a man between 50 and 59 years old who received an inactivated influenza vaccine.

The chain combines TRBV3-1 with TRBJ2-7; TRBD2 matches 8 bases. CDR1 and CDR2 from the germline V gene are LGHDT and YNNKEL (reference sequence). The V and J ends lost 0 bases and 5 bases, in that order; junction bases with no gene match: 6. The CDR3 runs to 15 residues. CDR3 DNA sequence: TGTGCCAGCAGCCAAGAAAGACTAGCGTTTAACGAGCAGTACTTC. It translates to CASSQERLAFNEQYF.

A few counts support this clonotype. The V and J genes are TRBV28 and TRBJ1-2; D not certain. Trimming took 7 bases from V and 7 from J, leaving 13 bases between them. CDR1 and CDR2 (germline): MDHEN, SYDVKM. The CDR3 runs to 12 residues. The CDR3 spells CASTGPFAGYTF. The CDR3 DNA reads TGTGCCAGCACTGGACCGTTTGCTGGCTACACCTTC.

This chain uses TRBV6-5 with TRBJ2-3; D gene unclear. V gave up 0 bases and J gave up 2 bases, with 9 bases separating them. Germline V gene data show CDR1 as MNHEY and CDR2 as SVGAGI. The CDR3 has 15 residues. This chain's CDR3 is CASSYSGTYTDTQYF. The CDR3 DNA reads as TGTGCCAGCAGTTACTCGGGCACTTACACAGATACGCAGTATTTT.

The chain is built from TRBV29-1 and TRBJ1-1; D is unclear. Germline assignment: CDR1 SQVTM and CDR2 ANQGSEA. This CDR3 contains 13 residues. Deletions cut 5 bases from V and 3 bases from J, with 13 bases between. In nucleotides, the CDR3 is TGCAGCGTTCATGGGGTTAGGGACACTGAAGCTTTCTTT. Translation: CSVHGVRDTEAFF. The full variable domain, with the rest looked up from reference TRBV29-1 and TRBJ1-1, is SAVISQKPSRDICQRGTSLTIQCQVDSQVTMMFWYRQQPGQSLTLIATANQGSEATYESGFVIDKFPISRPNLTFSTLTVSNMSPEDSSIYLCSVHGVRDTEAFFGQGTRLTVV.

The chain joins TRBV7-2 to TRBJ2-1; D is unclear. The CDR3 is 15 residues long. The germline gives CDR1 SGHTA, CDR2 FQGNSA. Between the trimmed V and J ends, which lost 4 bases and 2 bases, there was a span of 12 bases. CDR3 coding DNA: TGTGCCAGCAGCTCTCCGGGTCCCCCCTACAATGAGCAGTTCTTC. Its translation: CASSSPGPPYNEQFF.

This clonotype has at least ten counts. The chain carries TRBV13 and TRBJ2-7; D is undetermined. The CDR3 is 14 amino acids. CDR1 PRHDT and CDR2 FYEKMQ come from the germline V gene (reference sequence). V was shortened by 5 bases and J by 0 bases, with 11 bases between the two germline ends. CDR3 bases: TGTGCCAGCAGCCCCGGGTCTCTCTCCTACGAGCAGTACTTC. Translating it yields CASSPGSLSYEQYF.

The chain recombines TRBV28 with TRBJ2-7; D perhaps matches TRBD1 (6 bases). Germline CDR1 is MDHEN and CDR2 is SYDVKM. The V gene lost 6 bases and the J gene lost 5 bases, with 14 bases spanning the gap. The CDR3 has 13 residues. CDR3 nucleotides: TGTGCCAGCAGCTTCCAGGGGAGAAACGAGCAGTACTTC. This encodes CASSFQGRNEQYF.

This clonotype was found many times. This chain joins TRBV4-2 and TRBJ2-1; TRBD1 agrees at 9 bases. V was pared by 1 base and J by 2 bases, with 3 bases of the junction left unmatched. This CDR3 is 16 amino acids long. The germline gives CDR1 LGHNA, CDR2 YNFKEQ. The CDR3 DNA is TGTGCCAGCAGCCAAGTGGGACAGGGAACCTACAATGAGCAGTTCTTC. Translating it yields CASSQVGQGTYNEQFF.

This clonotype was counted ten times or more. The chain uses TRBV27 and TRBJ2-3; the D gene is possibly TRBD1 (5 bases). V lost 3 bases to trimming and J lost 6 bases, with 10 bases between them. Germline loops: CDR1 MNHEY, CDR2 SMNVEV (reference sequence). The length of the CDR3 is 13 residues. CDR3 protein: CASSFGAEDTQYF. Written as DNA, the CDR3 is TGTGCCAGCAGTTTTGGGGCAGAGGATACGCAGTATTTT.

This clonotype has only a few counts. This chain links TRBV27 with TRBJ2-7; 10 bases fit TRBD1. CDR1 and CDR2 from the germline V gene are MNHEY and SMNVEV (reference sequence). CDR3 length equals 14 residues. The V and J ends lost 1 base and 11 bases, in that order; junction bases with no gene match: 8. This CDR3 reads CASSLWGGTGEEYF. The CDR3 nucleotides read TGTGCCAGCAGTTTATGGGGAGGGACAGGGGAGGAGTACTTC.

This rearrangement joins TRBV11-2 to TRBJ2-1, with D possibly being TRBD2 (7 bases). V was trimmed by 5 bases and J by 7 bases, leaving 18 bases between them. The CDR3 totals 15 residues. Germline loops: CDR1 SGHAT, CDR2 FQNNGV. Here the CDR3 DNA reads TGTGCCAGCAGCCCAGGGGCGGGAGAAGTGAATGAGCAGTTCTTC. Translating gives CASSPGAGEVNEQFF.

V and J are TRBV29-1 and TRBJ2-1; maybe TRBD1 (6 bases). Trimming took off 4 bases at V and 0 bases at J, with 16 bases between the two ends. This CDR3 contains 16 residues. Germline CDR1 reads SQVTM; CDR2 reads ANQGSEA. CDR3 in amino acids: CSVGGLAVSSYNEQFF. The DNA for the CDR3 is TGCAGCGTTGGGGGGCTAGCAGTTAGCTCCTACAATGAGCAGTTCTTC.

This clonotype was observed a few times. The chain combines TRBV7-6 with TRBJ1-6; D possibly corresponds to TRBD1 (5 bases). V shed 5 bases and J shed 8 bases, with 7 bases lying between them. Looked up from germline, CDR1 is SGHVS and CDR2 is FNYEAQ. This CDR3 has 12 amino acids. In DNA, the CDR3 is TGTGCCAGCAGCGAAGGGGATTCACCCCTCCACTTT. As protein: CASSEGDSPLHF.

This clonotype was observed at least ten times. The chain couples TRBV7-3 to TRBJ2-5, with 15 bases matching TRBD2. Germline V gene lookup returns CDR1 SGHTA and CDR2 FQGTGA. The CDR3 is 17 amino acids. J gave up 2 bases and V 5 bases, and 6 bases lay outside the gene matches. In DNA form, the CDR3 reads TGTGCCAGCAGCGAAGGACTAGCGGGAGGGGTACAAGAGACCCAGTACTTC. This codes for CASSEGLAGGVQETQYF.

This clonotype was seen ten or more times. The genes are TRBV12-3 or TRBV12-4 and TRBJ2-5, with 8 positions matching TRBD1. This CDR3 is built from 14 residues. Losses at the gene ends were 2 bases for V and 5 bases for J; bases not matched to a gene: 4. The CDR3 region has the DNA TGTGCCAGCAGTTTACCAGGGGGCGACGAGACCCAGTACTTC. Protein sequence: CASSLPGGDETQYF.

The CDR3 region is CASSWGDTDTGELFF. The CDR3 coding sequence is TGTGCCAGCAGTTGGGGGGACACAGACACCGGGGAGCTGTTTTTT. This sequence joins TRBV12-3 or TRBV12-4 and TRBJ2-2; perhaps D is TRBD1 or TRBD2 (6 bases each). The CDR3 totals 15 residues. V was pared by 4 bases and J by 3 bases, with 12 bases between.

This clonotype was observed a few times. The chain employs TRBV20-1 and TRBJ2-1, with D possibly TRBD1 on 5 matching bases. Trimming took off 3 bases at V and 8 bases at J, with 17 bases between the two ends. This CDR3 has 14 residues. Germline CDR1 DFQATT, CDR2 SNEGSKA (reference sequence). CDR3: CSASDRLLRDEQFF. The CDR3 DNA sequence: TGCAGTGCTAGCGACAGATTACTCCGCGATGAGCAGTTCTTC.

V usage is TRBV15 and J usage is TRBJ2-7; 11 positions agree with TRBD1. Trimming at V came to 4 bases and at J to 3 bases, leaving 5 bases not matched to a gene. The CDR3 runs 15 residues. Germline lookup yields CDR1 LNHNV and CDR2 YYDKDF (reference sequence). This CDR3 reads CATSIGGTGGYEQYF. Here the CDR3 DNA reads TGTGCCACCAGCATTGGCGGGACAGGGGGCTACGAGCAGTACTTC.

The chain uses TRBV10-3 and TRBJ2-3; 9 positions agree with TRBD1. This CDR3 comprises 17 residues. With V trimmed by 0 bases and J by 1 base, 5 bases remained unmatched. From germline, CDR1 is ENHRY and CDR2 SYGVKD. CDR3 protein: CAISESNRGRGTDTQYF. The CDR3 bases are TGTGCCATCAGTGAGTCGAACAGGGGGCGCGGCACAGATACGCAGTATTTT.

This CDR3 is CASSPGLAGGPSGELFF. The CDR3 DNA reads as TGCGCCAGCAGCCCGGGACTAGCGGGAGGGCCCTCCGGGGAGCTGTTTTTT. J is TRBJ2-2 and V is TRBV5-1, with 16 bases fitting TRBD2. Trimming at V came to 4 bases and at J to 6 bases, leaving 6 bases not matched to a gene. CDR3 length: 17 residues. Germline V gene data show CDR1 as SGHRS and CDR2 as YFSETQ.

The genes are TRBV20-1 and TRBJ2-6, with a possible D match to TRBD1 (7 bases). This CDR3 has 18 amino acids. Germline CDR1 reads DFQATT; CDR2 reads SNEGSKA (reference sequence). V lost 0 bases to trimming and J lost 0 bases, with 15 bases between them. CDR3 loop: CSARDWRAGGSGANVLTF. The CDR3 DNA sequence: TGCAGTGCTAGAGATTGGAGGGCAGGGGGCTCTGGGGCCAACGTCCTGACTTTC.

There are many counts of this clonotype. V usage is TRBV20-1 and J usage is TRBJ2-5; D may be TRBD1 (6 bases). Trimming took off 6 bases at V and 5 bases at J, with 16 bases between the two ends. The CDR3 sequence is 13 residues long. Germline CDR1 reads DFQATT; CDR2 reads SNEGSKA (reference sequence). CDR3 loop: CSAGGSGTETQYF. The CDR3 DNA reads TGCAGTGCAGGGGGATCCGGGACGGAGACCCAGTACTTC.

This chain links TRBV30 with TRBJ2-3; D call uncertain. The CDR3 spans 12 residues. CDR1 and CDR2 from the germline V gene are GTSNPN and SVGIG (reference sequence). V was clipped by 0 bases and J by 2 bases, with 3 bases between them. The CDR3 region is CAWSVHTDTQYF. CDR3 DNA: TGTGCCTGGAGTGTACACACAGATACGCAGTATTTT.

The rearrangement uses TRBV2 and TRBJ2-5, with a possible D match to TRBD2 (5 bases). V was pared by 11 bases and J by 7 bases, with 14 bases between. The CDR3 is 11 amino acids. Germline V gene lookup returns CDR1 SNHLY and CDR2 FYNNEI. The CDR3 sequence: CAPAREGTQYF. The CDR3 DNA reads TGTGCCCCAGCACGGGAAGGGACCCAGTACTTC.

This clonotype was seen more than once but under ten times. The chain uses TRBV29-1 and TRBJ2-7; the match to TRBD1 covers 7 bases. V trimming: 7 bases; J trimming: 2 bases; junction bases outside the gene matches: 8. Germline V gene data show CDR1 as SQVTM and CDR2 as ANQGSEA. The CDR3 covers 13 residues. CDR3 nucleotide sequence: TGCAGCGCCGTGACAGGGAAGGCCTACGAGCAGTACTTC. Translation gives CSAVTGKAYEQYF.

The CDR3: CASSPMARETQYF. For the CDR3, the DNA is TGTGCCAGCTCACCAATGGCGCGAGAGACCCAGTACTTC. The chain recombines TRBV18 with TRBJ2-5; no clear D. Trimming shortened V by 2 bases and J by 4 bases, and 8 bases separated the two germline ends. Looked up from germline, CDR1 is KGHSH and CDR2 is LQKENI. This CDR3 has 13 amino acids.

This clonotype was seen many times. The chain employs TRBV25-1 and TRBJ2-7; the match to TRBD2 covers 9 bases. The CDR3 has 14 amino acids. CDR1 and CDR2 (germline): MGHDK, SYGVNS. With 6 bases clipped from V and 4 bases from J, the junction kept 7 bases outside the gene matches. CDR3 DNA: TGTGCCAGCAGGAATAGCGGGGGCTATTACGAGCAGTACTTC. Translation: CASRNSGGYYEQYF.

The CDR3 spells CASSDIGGTQYF. CDR3 bases: TGTGCCAGCAGCGACATAGGGGGGACCCAGTACTTC. This chain links TRBV6-2 or TRBV6-3 with TRBJ2-5; maybe TRBD1 (6 bases). The CDR3 covers 12 residues. Trimming shortened V by 6 bases and J by 7 bases, and 12 bases separated the two germline ends. The V gene's germline CDR1 is MNHEY and CDR2 SVGEGT.

The sample holds many counts of this clonotype. The chain uses TRBV12-3 or TRBV12-4 and TRBJ2-2; 10 bases line up with TRBD1. The CDR3 runs to 16 residues. The V segment lost 5 bases and the J segment 5 bases; nucleotides outside the gene matches: 8. The CDR3 reads CASSPRDRGWTGELFF. DNA of the CDR3: TGTGCCAGCAGTCCACGGGACAGGGGATGGACCGGGGAGCTGTTTTTT.